Following are 16 T cell receptor beta chains from one sample sequenced in a study of blood T cell repertoires in COVID-19. Sequencing used immunoSEQ multiplex PCR; TCRdb keeps in-frame clones, though not all of them. The table has about 87,000 clones, over 75% seen once. Specimen: peripheral blood. The receptor source for this set is a human donor with acute or convalescent COVID-19. The donor label of this sample is uncertain.

This rearrangement joins TRBV7-2 to TRBJ2-5, with a weak D call TRBD2 (6 bases). Germline CDR1 SGHTA, CDR2 FQGNSA. The CDR3 has 14 amino acids. Trimming cost V 3 bases and J 5 bases, with 13 bases left between them. CDR3 sequence (DNA): TGTGCCAGCAGCTTCTTGACTAGTAGGGAGACCCAGTACTTC. Translation gives CASSFLTSRETQYF.

The chain links TRBV5-5 to TRBJ1-5; possible D gene TRBD1, 5 bases. The CDR3 has 14 residues. Per germline, CDR1 SGHKS and CDR2 YYEKEE (reference sequence). The V and J ends lost 4 bases and 5 bases respectively, with 13 bases between them. CDR3 amino acids: CASSRRWGDQPQHF. CDR3 coding DNA: TGTGCCAGCAGCCGACGGTGGGGCGATCAGCCCCAGCATTTT. Full variable domain (missing parts from reference TRBV5-5 and TRBJ1-5): DAGVTQSPTHLIKTRGQQVTLRCSPISGHKSVSWYQQVLGQGPQFIFQYYEKEERGRGNFPDRFSARQFPNYSSELNVNALLLGDSALYLCASSRRWGDQPQHFGDGTRLSIL.

The rearrangement joins TRBV9 to TRBJ2-2; D is possibly TRBD2 (5 bases). Between the trimmed V and J ends, which lost 6 bases and 2 bases, there was a span of 11 bases. Germline assignment: CDR1 SGDLS and CDR2 YYNGEE. The CDR3 covers 14 residues. Here the CDR3 reads CASMRATNTGELFF. CDR3 nucleotides: TGTGCCAGCATGCGGGCTACCAACACCGGGGAGCTGTTTTTT.

CDR3 amino acids: CAWSYGGAKETQYF. CDR3 DNA sequence: TGTGCCTGGAGCTATGGGGGGGCAAAAGAGACCCAGTACTTC. The J gene is TRBJ2-5, the V gene TRBV30, with D perhaps TRBD2 (7 bases). The CDR3 totals 14 residues. Trimming shortened V by 3 bases and J by 3 bases, and 14 bases separated the two germline ends. From germline, CDR1 is GTSNPN and CDR2 SVGIG (reference sequence).

The genes are TRBV28 and TRBJ2-2; TRBD1 might be the D (6 bases). V was cut by 3 bases and J by 6 bases, with 26 bases left in between. This CDR3 is 19 amino acids long. Germline V gene sequence: CDR1 MDHEN, CDR2 SYDVKM. CDR3 nucleotide sequence: TGTGCCAGCAGTTTCCAAACCCGGCGACAGGTGAGCGAGTCCGGGGAGCTGTTTTTT. This sequence encodes CASSFQTRRQVSESGELFF.

This clone was detected once. The rearrangement uses TRBV29-1 and TRBJ2-1; D may be TRBD2 (6 bases). CDR1 SQVTM and CDR2 ANQGSEA come from the germline V gene. V lost 4 bases to trimming and J lost 10 bases, with 14 bases between them. This CDR3 is built from 12 residues. The CDR3 here is CSVVEGFGEQFF. The CDR3 DNA follows: TGCAGCGTTGTGGAGGGGTTCGGAGAGCAGTTCTTC.

This chain links TRBV7-9 with TRBJ2-5, with a weak D call TRBD1 (5 bases). The CDR3 length is 12 residues. The germline gives CDR1 SEHNR, CDR2 FQNEAQ (reference sequence). V was shortened by 2 bases and J by 4 bases, with 5 bases between the two germline ends. The CDR3 spells CASSLRGETQYF. CDR3 DNA: TGTGCCAGCAGCTTAAGGGGAGAGACCCAGTACTTC.

This clone was observed once. V is TRBV28 and J is TRBJ1-2; 12 nucleotides line up with TRBD1. This CDR3 has 16 amino acids. After removal of 3 bases from V and 6 bases from J, the junction contained 8 bases not matched to a gene. Germline CDR1 MDHEN, CDR2 SYDVKM. Here the CDR3 DNA reads TGTGCCAGCAGTTTCCCCGGGACAGGGGGCCGAAATGGCTACACCTTC. Amino acids: CASSFPGTGGRNGYTF.

The genes are TRBV24-1 and TRBJ1-5; 9 bases are a match to TRBD1. This CDR3 comprises 15 residues. Germline CDR1 and CDR2: KGHDR and SFDVKD. Trimming removed 4 bases from V and 4 bases from J; junction bases left unmatched: 4. CDR3 in amino acids: CATSDPTGGNQPQHF. As DNA, the CDR3 is TGTGCCACCAGTGACCCGACAGGGGGGAATCAGCCCCAGCATTTT.

The chain couples TRBV6-5 to TRBJ1-2; D is possibly TRBD1 (5 bases). V gave up 0 bases and J gave up 3 bases, with 14 bases separating them. The CDR3 totals 16 residues. The V gene's germline CDR1 is MNHEY and CDR2 SVGAGI. The CDR3 bases are TGTGCCAGCAGTTACTCGTACGGGGGATTCGACTATGGCTACACCTTC. Protein product: CASSYSYGGFDYGYTF.

This rearrangement joins TRBV7-9 to TRBJ1-1; no clear D. Per germline, CDR1 SEHNR and CDR2 FQNEAQ (reference sequence). There are 12 residues in the CDR3. V lost 6 bases and J lost 5, with 10 bases in between. The CDR3 is CASRREVTEAFF. CDR3 nucleotide sequence: TGTGCCAGCAGGCGAGAGGTGACTGAAGCTTTCTTT.

This clone was seen a handful of times. The rearrangement links TRBV7-2 to TRBJ2-7, with 7 bases lining up with TRBD1. This CDR3 region has 15 residues. V lost 5 bases to trimming and J lost 7 bases; unmatched junction nucleotides: 14. Per germline, CDR1 SGHTA and CDR2 FQGNSA. CDR3 loop: CASSIQPGQQAEQYF. The CDR3 DNA reads as TGTGCCAGCAGCATACAACCGGGACAGCAAGCTGAGCAGTACTTC.

The gene calls are TRBV6-2 or TRBV6-3 and TRBJ2-7, with D possibly TRBD1 on 6 matching bases. V was pared by 2 bases and J by 3 bases, with 11 bases between. The germline gives CDR1 MNHEY, CDR2 SVGEGT. The CDR3 runs 14 residues. CDR3 protein: CASSYGGSFYEQYF. In nucleotides, the CDR3 is TGTGCCAGCAGTTACGGGGGCAGCTTCTACGAGCAGTACTTC.

The chain has TRBV5-6 and TRBJ1-4, with D perhaps matching TRBD1 (5 bases). V lost 2 bases and J lost 8, with 13 bases in between. Germline V CDR1 and CDR2: SGHDT, YYEEEE. CDR3 length: 14 residues. As DNA, the CDR3 is TGTGCCAGCAGCTTCCGGGGGGTCGGAGAAAAACTGTTTTTT. Its protein product is CASSFRGVGEKLFF.

The chain carries TRBV18 and TRBJ2-7; the match to TRBD1 covers 7 bases. This CDR3 region has 15 residues. Trimming cost V 5 bases and J 2 bases; bases outside gene matches: 9. The V gene's germline CDR1 is KGHSH and CDR2 LQKENI. The CDR3 region is CASSGPGQNPYEQYF. The DNA of the CDR3 is TGTGCCAGCTCAGGACCGGGACAGAACCCCTACGAGCAGTACTTC.

This clone was counted only a few times. J is TRBJ2-2 and V is TRBV7-3; TRBD2 aligns across 12 bases. The CDR3 consists of 16 residues. CDR1 and CDR2 from the germline V gene are SGHTA and FQGTGA. V lost 4 bases to trimming and J lost 4 bases; unmatched junction nucleotides: 4. The CDR3 loop reads CASSSSGGASTGELFF. CDR3 nucleotides: TGTGCCAGCAGCTCTAGCGGGGGGGCTTCCACCGGGGAGCTGTTTTTT. Full variable domain (remainder filled in from reference TRBV7-3 and TRBJ2-2): GAGVSQTPSNKVTEKGKYVELRCDPISGHTALYWYRQSLGQGPEFLIYFQGTGAADDSGLPNDRFFAVRPEGSVSTLKIQRTERGDSAVYLCASSSSGGASTGELFFGEGSRLTVL.